The rows below give T cell receptor beta chains drawn from one sample of a study of T-cell reconstitution after alpha-beta-depleted transplantation in children. TCRdb reprocessed the PCR reads via MiXCR and lists one record per CDR3 protein. The sample lists tens of thousands of distinct CDR3 sequences, around a tenth occurring once. The specimen was PBMCs, mostly from graft donor cells, collected 60 days after TCRalphabeta/CD19-depleted stem cell transplant. The receptors were sampled from a male patient between 2 and 10 years old who had a stem cell transplant for chronic granulomatous disease, so the T cells may come from the graft donor. Each CDR3 is given with its conserved first and last residue. A D gene is named only where the DNA matches it firmly. Clone size is stated in some rows and not others, as once, few, many or a class when expanded.

>TRBJ2-7|few|TRBV20-1|TRBD2
TGCAGTGCTAGAGTCCAAAACCTAGCGGGAGGACCTAACGAGCAGTACTTC
CSARVQNLAGGPNEQYF
>TRBJ2-7|many|TRBV20-1|-
TGCAGTGCCGCCCCGGGGAGCTCCTACGAGCAGTACTTC
CSAAPGSSYEQYF
>TRBJ2-3|many|TRBV4-3|-
TGCGCCAGCAGCCAAGCCGGGGCGGCAGATACGCAGTATTTT
CASSQAGAADTQYF
>TRBJ2-7|many|TRBV27|-
TGTGCCAGCAGTTTTGGACGGTCCTACGAGCAGTACTTC
CASSFGRSYEQYF
>TRBJ2-3|many|TRBV6-2/TRBV6-3|TRBD2
TGTGCCAGCAGCGGTAGCGGGAGCACAGATACGCAGTATTTT
CASSGSGSTDTQYF
>TRBJ2-1|many|TRBV20-1|TRBD2
TGCAGTGCTAGAGTATTAGGACTAGCGGGCCTGAGCTCCTACAATGAGCAGTTCTTC
CSARVLGLAGLSSYNEQFF
>TRBJ2-3|-|TRBV15|-
TGTGCCACCAGCAGAGGAACAGGACCTAGCACAGATACGCAGTATTTT
CATSRGTGPSTDTQYF
>TRBJ2-7|many|TRBV5-1|TRBD1
TGCGCCAGCAGCTTGGGACACCGGGACAGGGTCTACGAGCAGTACTTC
CASSLGHRDRVYEQYF
>TRBJ2-1|few|TRBV20-1|TRBD2
TGCAGTGCTAGAGATACCAGCGGGAGAGGGGAGGGTTACAATGAGCAGTTCTTC
CSARDTSGRGEGYNEQFF
>TRBJ2-7|many|TRBV20-1|-
TGCAGTGCTAGAGAAGGTAGCGGACGATACTACGAGCAGTACTTC
CSAREGSGRYYEQYF